The 32 T cell receptor beta chains below all came from one sample that was sequenced in a study of graft-versus-host responses after intestinal transplantation. No antigen is known for these receptors. The assay was immunoSEQ multiplex PCR, and TCRdb's table has in-frame clones only and misses some. This sample has approximately 63,000 clones, with 90% to 95% found just once. This specimen was unstimulated CD4+ T cells sorted from spleen or lymph node cells, taken before transplant. These receptor sequences come from a human donor who was the organ donor for an intestinal transplant.

V gene TRBV9 combines with J gene TRBJ2-7; 7 nucleotides align to TRBD2. CDR1 and CDR2 (germline): SGDLS, YYNGEE. With 2 bases clipped from V and 2 bases from J, the junction kept 4 bases outside the gene matches. This CDR3 is built from 14 residues. In nucleotides, the CDR3 is TGTGCCAGCAGCGTGGGACTAAAAACCTACGAGCAGTACTTC. Its protein product is CASSVGLKTYEQYF.

The V call is TRBV4-3, the J call TRBJ2-4; maybe TRBD2 (6 bases). Germline assignment: CDR1 LGHNA and CDR2 YSLEER. CDR3 length: 13 amino acids. Trimming took off 4 bases at V and 4 bases at J, with 8 bases between the two ends. CDR3 in amino acids: CASSRGDKNIQYF. The CDR3 nucleotides read TGCGCCAGCAGCCGGGGGGATAAAAACATTCAGTACTTC.

V usage is TRBV4-2 and J usage is TRBJ2-1, with D tentatively TRBD2 (6 bases). The CDR3 spans 17 residues. Germline CDR1 reads LGHNA; CDR2 reads YNFKEQ. Trimming shortened V by 2 bases and J by 4 bases, and 18 bases separated the two germline ends. The DNA of the CDR3 is TGTGCCAGCAGCCAATCCGGGGAGGCGGTATCATACAATGAGCAGTTCTTC. Translated, it gives CASSQSGEAVSYNEQFF.

The J gene is TRBJ2-3, the V gene TRBV2, with 9 bases that match TRBD1. Germline CDR1 SNHLY, CDR2 FYNNEI. J lost 0 bases, V lost 5 bases, and 9 bases had no gene match. This CDR3 region has 17 residues. CDR3 sequence (DNA): TGTGCCAGCAGTCCCCGCGACAGGGGGAGTAGCACAGATACGCAGTATTTT. It encodes CASSPRDRGSSTDTQYF.

This clone was picked up a small number of times. The CDR3, as DNA: TGTGCCATCAGGCGGGCAGGGGGTACTGAAGCTTTCTTT. As protein: CAIRRAGGTEAFF. The chain couples TRBV10-3 to TRBJ1-1; 7 nucleotides align to TRBD1. J was trimmed by 5 bases and V by 6 bases; bases with no gene match: 6. This CDR3 region has 13 residues. Germline loops: CDR1 ENHRY, CDR2 SYGVKD.

J is TRBJ2-5 and V is TRBV12-5, with TRBD1 as a possible D gene (6 bases). The J call may be in error: the DNA end matches TRBJ2-7 better. Germline V gives CDR1 LGHNT, CDR2 FRNRAP. The length of the CDR3 is 15 residues. The CDR3 DNA follows: TGTGCTAGTGGTAAGGGACAAGGCCACTCCTACGAGCAGTACTTC. This codes for CASGKGQGHSYEQYF.

The genes are TRBV5-4 and TRBJ2-2; D gene ambiguous. The CDR3 extends over 14 amino acids. The germline V gene encodes CDR1 SGHNT and CDR2 YYREEE (reference sequence). V lost 2 bases to trimming and J lost 3 bases, with 8 bases between them. CDR3 coding DNA: TGTGCCAGCAGCTTAAGGACGGACACCGGGGAGCTGTTTTTT. It is translated as CASSLRTDTGELFF.

The gene calls are TRBV7-2 and TRBJ2-5; the D gene could be TRBD1 or TRBD2 (5 bases each). V was trimmed by 2 bases and J by 4 bases, leaving 11 bases between them. Germline V lookup: CDR1 SGHTA, CDR2 FQGNSA. The length of the CDR3 is 14 residues. CDR3 region: CASSLRGAGETQYF. DNA of the CDR3: TGTGCCAGCAGCTTACGTGGGGCGGGAGAGACCCAGTACTTC.

The chain is built from TRBV6-5 and TRBJ2-1; maybe TRBD2 (6 bases). CDR1 MNHEY and CDR2 SVGAGI come from the germline V gene. The CDR3 length is 15 residues. V lost 5 bases and J lost 2, with 13 bases in between. This CDR3 reads CASSRDFYPYNEQFF. DNA for the CDR3: TGTGCCAGCAGTCGGGACTTTTACCCCTACAATGAGCAGTTCTTC.

CDR3 nucleotides: TGCGCCAGCAGCCAAGTCGGGGTCCTTGGGACCGGGGAGCTGTTTTTT. Protein: CASSQVGVLGTGELFF. V usage is TRBV4-3 and J usage is TRBJ2-2, with D tentatively TRBD2 (5 bases). The CDR3 consists of 16 residues. The germline V gene encodes CDR1 LGHNA and CDR2 YSLEER. The ends were cut back, 1 base at V and 5 bases at J, with 14 bases in the middle.

The chain uses TRBV6-5 and TRBJ2-4, with 8 nucleotides matching TRBD2. Trimming removed 0 bases from V and 9 bases from J; junction bases left unmatched: 10. Looked up from germline, CDR1 is MNHEY and CDR2 is SVGAGI. The CDR3 covers 16 residues. The CDR3 here is CASSYSNTGGQGIQYF. CDR3 bases: TGTGCCAGCAGTTACTCGAATACGGGGGGGCAGGGCATTCAGTACTTC.

The chain uses TRBV5-6 and TRBJ2-7, with 7 nucleotides matching TRBD2. Trimming removed 5 bases from V and 4 bases from J; junction bases left unmatched: 15. The CDR3 runs to 16 residues. The germline CDR1 and CDR2 sequences are SGHDT and YYEEEE. CDR3: CASSIPGGGPSYEQYF. CDR3 DNA sequence: TGTGCCAGCAGTATTCCGGGCGGGGGTCCGTCGTACGAGCAGTACTTC. Based on the CDR3 plus reference TRBV5-6 and TRBJ2-7, the full variable domain is DAGVTQSPTHLIKTRGQQVTLRCSPKSGHDTVSWYQQALGQGPQFIFQYYEEEERQRGNFPDRFSGHQFPNYSSELNVNALLLGDSALYLCASSIPGGGPSYEQYFGPGTRLTVT.

The V and J genes are TRBV5-4 and TRBJ1-5; no firm D call. The CDR3 extends over 13 amino acids. Trimming took off 2 bases at V and 5 bases at J, with 8 bases between the two ends. Germline values: CDR1 SGHNT, CDR2 YYREEE (reference sequence). The CDR3 DNA follows: TGTGCCAGCAGCTTAAGGATCCATCAGCCCCAGCATTTT. Its translation is CASSLRIHQPQHF.

The V call is TRBV20-1, the J call TRBJ2-2; no clear D. V was shortened by 7 bases and J by 6 bases, with 6 bases between the two germline ends. CDR1 is DFQATT, CDR2 SNEGSKA, per germline (reference sequence). CDR3 length: 10 residues. The CDR3 DNA sequence: TGCAGTGTTGCGGCCGGGGAGCTGTTTTTT. Its translation is CSVAAGELFF.

The J gene is TRBJ2-2, the V gene TRBV5-5; TRBD1 agrees at 8 bases. Germline CDR1 is SGHKS and CDR2 is YYEKEE (reference sequence). Trimming at V came to 2 bases and at J to 4 bases, leaving 4 bases not matched to a gene. This CDR3 is built from 15 residues. The CDR3 sequence is CASSFQGAATGELFF. DNA for the CDR3: TGTGCCAGCAGCTTCCAGGGGGCGGCCACCGGGGAGCTGTTTTTT.

This clone has only one observation. The chain combines TRBV6-1 with TRBJ2-7; no definite D call. The length of the CDR3 is 12 residues. V was trimmed by 5 bases and J by 4 bases, leaving 9 bases between them. Germline V gene lookup returns CDR1 MNHNS and CDR2 SASEGT. DNA of the CDR3: TGTGCCAGCAGTAGGTCCAGGTACGAGCAGTACTTC. It codes for CASSRSRYEQYF.

The V gene is TRBV14, the J gene TRBJ2-7; D gene uncertain. V was pared by 1 base and J by 5 bases, with 3 bases between. The CDR3 runs 11 residues. Looked up from germline, CDR1 is SGHDN and CDR2 is FVKESK. CDR3 residues: CASSQAHEQYF. In DNA form, the CDR3 reads TGTGCCAGCAGCCAAGCACACGAGCAGTACTTC.

This chain joins TRBV5-1 and TRBJ2-1; D call uncertain. Trimming pared 4 bases from V and 0 bases from J, leaving 17 bases between. This CDR3 region has 17 residues. The germline CDR1 and CDR2 sequences are SGHRS and YFSETQ. The CDR3 here is CASSTPVVLSSYNEQFF. In DNA, the CDR3 is TGCGCCAGCAGCACGCCGGTGGTCCTGAGCTCCTACAATGAGCAGTTCTTC.

Note on this clone: The sample carries other DNA sequences with the same CDR3. The chain combines TRBV20-1 with TRBJ2-3; D is uncertain. The CDR3 contains 10 residues. Germline V gene sequence: CDR1 DFQATT, CDR2 SNEGSKA (reference sequence). V was shortened by 6 bases and J by 3 bases, with 4 bases between the two germline ends. The CDR3 spells CSANTDTQYF. CDR3 sequence (DNA): TGCAGTGCCAATACAGATACGCAGTATTTT.

V usage is TRBV19 and J usage is TRBJ2-3; the match to TRBD2 covers 16 bases. Germline CDR1 reads LNHDA; CDR2 reads SQIVND (reference sequence). J was trimmed by 1 base and V by 3 bases; bases with no gene match: 4. CDR3 length: 18 amino acids. CDR3 in DNA: TGTGCCAGTAGTATGGGGGGACTAGCGGGGGGGGGCACAGATACGCAGTATTTT. Translation gives CASSMGGLAGGGTDTQYF.

The V call is TRBV6-5, the J call TRBJ2-3, with 7 bases that match TRBD2. From germline, CDR1 is MNHEY and CDR2 SVGAGI. J lost 4 bases, V lost 4 bases, and 8 bases had no gene match. The length of the CDR3 is 15 residues. The CDR3 region has the DNA TGTGCCAGCAGTTTCCAAGCGGGGTTGGCAGATACGCAGTATTTT. Its protein is CASSFQAGLADTQYF.

The chain uses TRBV6-6 and TRBJ1-2; TRBD1 matches at 8 bases. The ends lost 5 bases at V and 8 bases at J; junction bases unmatched: 7. The V gene's germline CDR1 is MNHNY and CDR2 SVGAGI (reference sequence). The CDR3 contains 13 residues. The CDR3 bases are TGTGCCAGCAGTCAGGACAGGGAGCACGGCTACACCTTC. Its protein product is CASSQDREHGYTF.

The chain joins TRBV10-2 to TRBJ2-1; perhaps TRBD1 as D (6 bases). The CDR3 extends over 12 amino acids. With 5 bases removed from V and 10 bases from J, the gap between germline ends came to 12 bases. Germline V gene sequence: CDR1 WSHSY, CDR2 SAAADI. The CDR3 DNA reads as TGCGCCAGCAGTACAGGGAATCGGGAGCAGTTCTTC. It specifies CASSTGNREQFF.

This rearrangement joins TRBV30 to TRBJ1-5; a possible D gene is TRBD1 (5 bases). Germline V gene sequence: CDR1 GTSNPN, CDR2 SVGIG (reference sequence). CDR3 size: 13 residues. With 0 bases removed from V and 9 bases from J, the gap between germline ends came to 12 bases. The CDR3 sequence is CAWSVAGNGPQHF. Written as DNA, the CDR3 is TGTGCCTGGAGTGTCGCAGGGAACGGGCCCCAGCATTTT.

This chain uses TRBV6-6 with TRBJ2-7; 7 bases align to TRBD1. There are 15 residues in the CDR3. The junction had 4 bases not matched to a gene; V was cut back by 2 bases and J by 0 bases. Looked up from germline, CDR1 is MNHNY and CDR2 is SVGAGI (reference sequence). The CDR3 sequence is CASSYRGTDSYEQYF. DNA of the CDR3: TGTGCCAGCAGTTACAGGGGGACAGACTCCTACGAGCAGTACTTC.

Here the CDR3 reads CAIREASEGVQYF. As DNA, the CDR3 is TGTGCCATCAGAGAGGCCTCCGAGGGGGTCCAGTACTTC. V and J are TRBV10-3 and TRBJ2-5, with a weak D call TRBD1 (6 bases). The CDR3 runs 13 residues. Trimming removed 6 bases from V and 10 bases from J, with 18 bases in between. Germline V gene sequence: CDR1 ENHRY, CDR2 SYGVKD.

The chain links TRBV15 to TRBJ2-1; D uncertain. V lost 0 bases and J lost 10, with 13 bases in between. The CDR3 covers 14 residues. Germline CDR1 and CDR2: LNHNV and YYDKDF (reference sequence). The CDR3 reads CATSRDFMALEQFF. In DNA, the CDR3 is TGTGCCACCAGCAGAGATTTTATGGCCTTAGAGCAGTTCTTC. Supplemented by reference TRBV15 and TRBJ2-1, the full variable domain reads DAMVIQNPRYQVTQFGKPVTLSCSQTLNHNVMYWYQQKSSQAPKLLFHYYDKDFNNEADTPDNFQSRRPNTSFCFLDIRSPGLGDTAMYLCATSRDFMALEQFFGPGTRLTVL.

The chain is built from TRBV7-2 and TRBJ2-2; D call uncertain. Trimming left V 5 bases short and J 5 bases short, with 18 bases between. The CDR3 covers 16 residues. Germline values: CDR1 SGHTA, CDR2 FQGNSA. Written as DNA, the CDR3 is TGTGCCAGCAGCACCCAGGCCCGGGTGAGGACCGGGGAGCTGTTTTTT. This encodes CASSTQARVRTGELFF.

The V and J genes are TRBV5-1 and TRBJ2-1; D possibly corresponds to TRBD2 (6 bases). Germline V gene lookup returns CDR1 SGHRS and CDR2 YFSETQ. The CDR3 is 16 amino acids. V gave up 1 base and J gave up 7 bases, with 18 bases separating them. CDR3 coding DNA: TGCGCCAGCAGCTTGTGGTTCTCAACTGGGGGGAATGAGCAGTTCTTC. Encoded protein: CASSLWFSTGGNEQFF.

This chain connects TRBV11-3 to TRBJ1-5, with a possible D match to TRBD1 (6 bases). The CDR3 runs 18 residues. Germline V gene sequence: CDR1 SGHNT, CDR2 YENEEA. The V end lost 1 base, the J end lost 2 bases, and 18 bases lay between the germline ends. CDR3 DNA: TGTGCCAGCAGCTTAGGGGCCCAGGGGCCCCCAGGCAATCAGCCCCAGCATTTT. Translating gives CASSLGAQGPPGNQPQHF.

V and J are TRBV10-2 and TRBJ2-3; TRBD2 aligns across 8 bases. This CDR3 has 14 residues. The germline V gene encodes CDR1 WSHSY and CDR2 SAAADI. V trimming: 4 bases; J trimming: 5 bases; junction bases outside the gene matches: 5. The CDR3 spells CASSVGLAGDTQYF. The CDR3 DNA follows: TGCGCCAGCAGTGTTGGACTAGCAGGAGATACGCAGTATTTT.

This clone was seen only once. This rearrangement joins TRBV19 to TRBJ2-3; TRBD2 might be the D (5 bases). CDR3 length equals 12 residues. The germline V and J ends were trimmed by 7 bases and 5 bases, with 10 bases remaining between them. Germline assignment: CDR1 LNHDA and CDR2 SQIVND (reference sequence). The CDR3 DNA reads TGTGCCAGTAAGACGGGGAAAGATACGCAGTATTTT. Translating gives CASKTGKDTQYF.